This entry features one TCR beta chain sequence. Its specificity is not known. Germline loops: CDR1 KGHSH, CDR2 LQKENI. The germline V and J ends were trimmed by 11 bases and 4 bases, with 18 bases remaining between them. This CDR3 has 14 residues. This entry belongs to a study of cytomegalovirus exposure and HLA in healthy donors. Study-level results: Certain sequence variants were highly shared and formed a cluster, and this cluster was likely a sequencing artifact.

The PCR used 60 Vbeta and 13 Jbeta primers. Generated by immunoSEQ multiplex PCR, the TCRdb table keeps only in-frame clones and is missing some. The sample lists tens of thousands of clones; around three quarters were seen once. Donors counted as nominally healthy when sampled, yet unrecorded immune exposures were likely. The chain is built from TRBV18 and TRBJ1-3; D unclear. This receptor was identified in a man between 25 and 39 years old in good health and CMV-seronegative. Sample: PBMCs. The CDR3 nucleotides read TGTGCCGGAATGGAGGGAAGTCCGGGAAACACCATATATTTT. This encodes CAGMEGSPGNTIYF.